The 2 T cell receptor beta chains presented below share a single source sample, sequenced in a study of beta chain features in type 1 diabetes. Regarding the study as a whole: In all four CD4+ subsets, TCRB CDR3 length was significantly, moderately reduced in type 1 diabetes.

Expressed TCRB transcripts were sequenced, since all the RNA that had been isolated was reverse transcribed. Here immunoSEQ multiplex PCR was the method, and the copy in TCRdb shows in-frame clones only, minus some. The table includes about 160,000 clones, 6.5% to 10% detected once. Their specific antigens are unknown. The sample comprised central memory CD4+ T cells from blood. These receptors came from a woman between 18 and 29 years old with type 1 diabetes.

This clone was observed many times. CDR3 in amino acids: CASERGPGETQYF. Here the CDR3 DNA reads TGTGCCAGCGAGCGGGGGCCTGGGGAGACCCAGTACTTC. The chain combines TRBV19 with TRBJ2-5; the match to TRBD2 covers 8 bases. This CDR3 is built from 13 residues. After removal of 9 bases from V and 5 bases from J, the junction contained 8 bases not matched to a gene. CDR1 LNHDA and CDR2 SQIVND come from the germline V gene (reference sequence).

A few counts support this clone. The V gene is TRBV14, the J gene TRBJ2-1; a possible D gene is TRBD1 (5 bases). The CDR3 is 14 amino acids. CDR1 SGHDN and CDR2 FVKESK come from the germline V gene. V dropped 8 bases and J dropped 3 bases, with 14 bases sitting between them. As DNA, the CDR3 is TGTGCCAGCGGAAAAGGGGTACTCTACAATGAGCAGTTCTTC. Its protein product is CASGKGVLYNEQFF.